The 25 T cell receptor beta chains listed next were all sequenced from one sample in a study of blood T cell repertoires in COVID-19. Measured with immunoSEQ multiplex PCR; TCRdb has only the in-frame clones, and not every one. The sample holds 210,000 or so clones, 80% seen once. Material for sequencing was PBMCs or T cells enriched from blood (not recorded which). The receptors here all came from a man aged 25-40 years with acute COVID-19.

The chain couples TRBV6-5 to TRBJ2-3, with 10 bases matching TRBD2. CDR1 MNHEY and CDR2 SVGAGI come from the germline V gene. The CDR3 contains 12 residues. Trimming cost V 10 bases and J 5 bases; bases outside gene matches: 3. The CDR3 nucleotides are TGTGCCACAGGGACTAGCGTAGATACGCAGTATTTT. Amino acids: CATGTSVDTQYF.

This clone was recorded once. CDR3 nucleotides: TGCAGCGTTGTTGGGACTCCGGGACAGACAAATATTTACTACAATGAGCAGTTCTTC. It yields the protein CSVVGTPGQTNIYYNEQFF. The chain employs TRBV29-1 and TRBJ2-1; TRBD1 might be the D (7 bases). V lost 4 bases and J 3 bases, leaving 28 bases between the germline ends. CDR1 SQVTM and CDR2 ANQGSEA come from the germline V gene. This CDR3 contains 19 residues.

The chain combines TRBV5-4 with TRBJ2-5; 8 positions match TRBD2. This CDR3 has 14 amino acids. CDR1 is SGHNT, CDR2 YYREEE, per germline (reference sequence). The J segment lost 6 bases and the V segment lost 3 bases, leaving 7 bases of the junction unmatched. Here the CDR3 DNA reads TGTGCCAGCAGCTGGAATAGCGGGGCCAAGACCCAGTACTTC. The encoded protein is CASSWNSGAKTQYF. Supplemented by reference TRBV5-4 and TRBJ2-5, the full variable domain reads ETGVTQSPTHLIKTRGQQVTLRCSSQSGHNTVSWYQQALGQGPQFIFQYYREEENGRGNFPPRFSGLQFPNYSSELNVNALELDDSALYLCASSWNSGAKTQYFGPGTRLLVL.

V and J are TRBV6-1 and TRBJ1-2, with unresolved D. The CDR3 covers 15 residues. CDR1 and CDR2 (germline): MNHNS, SASEGT. Trimming shortened V by 0 bases and J by 0 bases, and 8 bases separated the two germline ends. The CDR3 coding sequence is TGTGCCAGCAGTGAAGCGTCTGGAGCTAACTATGGCTACACCTTC. Protein: CASSEASGANYGYTF.

The rearrangement joins TRBV28 to TRBJ1-6, with 9 positions matching TRBD1. CDR1 and CDR2 (germline): MDHEN, SYDVKM. The CDR3 length is 17 residues. The V gene end was trimmed by 7 bases and the J gene end by 0 bases; junction bases not matched to a gene: 7. The CDR3: CASTSGTGSSYNSPLHF. CDR3 coding DNA: TGTGCCAGCACCTCAGGGACAGGGAGCTCCTATAATTCACCCCTCCACTTT. Filled out from reference TRBV28 and TRBJ1-6, the complete variable domain reads DVKVTQSSRYLVKRTGEKVFLECVQDMDHENMFWYRQDPGLGLRLIYFSYDVKMKEKGDIPEGYSVSREKKERFSLILESASTNQTSMYLCASTSGTGSSYNSPLHFGNGTRLTVT.

The genes are TRBV6-1 and TRBJ1-5; D not certain. V dropped 1 base and J dropped 9 bases, with 10 bases sitting between them. This CDR3 contains 13 residues. Germline loops: CDR1 MNHNS, CDR2 SASEGT. CDR3: CASSEVNSRPQHF. In DNA form, the CDR3 reads TGTGCCAGCAGTGAAGTTAACAGTCGGCCCCAGCATTTT.

This clone was detected only a few times. CDR3 residues: CASSDARGGWGEQYF. DNA of the CDR3: TGCGCCAGCAGCGACGCCCGAGGAGGGTGGGGCGAGCAGTACTTC. This chain links TRBV5-1 with TRBJ2-7; a weak D match, TRBD2 (6 bases). Trimming removed 4 bases at V and 6 bases at J, with 20 bases between. The V gene's germline CDR1 is SGHRS and CDR2 YFSETQ. This CDR3 region has 15 residues.

The CDR3: CASSEGYGTGYGYTF. The CDR3 DNA reads as TGTGCCAGCAGTGAAGGATATGGGACAGGGTATGGCTACACCTTC. The genes are TRBV6-1 and TRBJ1-2, with 9 positions matching TRBD1. From germline, CDR1 is MNHNS and CDR2 SASEGT. Unmatched junction bases numbered 5, after V lost 1 base and J lost 5 bases. The CDR3 spans 15 residues.

The genes are TRBV20-1 and TRBJ2-7; TRBD2 matches at 7 bases. Germline CDR1 reads DFQATT; CDR2 reads SNEGSKA (reference sequence). V lost 3 bases to trimming and J lost 1 base; unmatched junction nucleotides: 6. The CDR3 loop spans 14 amino acids. The CDR3 loop reads CSASFSSGSYEQYF. For the CDR3, the DNA is TGCAGTGCTAGTTTCTCTAGCGGATCCTACGAGCAGTACTTC.

The chain joins TRBV11-2 to TRBJ2-5, with 16 bases matching TRBD2. Unmatched junction bases numbered 9, after V lost 0 bases and J lost 5 bases. The CDR3 loop spans 19 amino acids. Germline CDR1 and CDR2: SGHAT and FQNNGV. The CDR3 sequence: CASSLDPGLAGGPRETQYF. The CDR3 nucleotides are TGTGCCAGCAGCTTAGATCCGGGACTAGCGGGGGGGCCGCGGGAGACCCAGTACTTC.

The rearrangement joins TRBV14 to TRBJ2-5; possibly TRBD2 for D (5 bases). Germline V gives CDR1 SGHDN, CDR2 FVKESK. V was trimmed by 4 bases and J by 7 bases, leaving 16 bases between them. The length of the CDR3 is 14 residues. The CDR3 loop reads CASSPPGIAVTQYF. CDR3 sequence (DNA): TGTGCCAGCAGCCCCCCCGGGATTGCTGTGACCCAGTACTTC.

The chain employs TRBV7-2 and TRBJ2-7; 12 bases fit TRBD2. Germline values: CDR1 SGHTA, CDR2 FQGNSA. Trimming removed 3 bases from V and 4 bases from J; junction bases left unmatched: 7. This CDR3 region has 16 residues. CDR3 sequence reads: CASSLGPGTSGYEQYF. In DNA form, the CDR3 reads TGTGCCAGCAGCTTGGGCCCCGGGACTAGCGGGTACGAGCAGTACTTC. The full variable domain, with the rest looked up from reference TRBV7-2 and TRBJ2-7, is GAGVSQSPSNKVTEKGKDVELRCDPISGHTALYWYRQSLGQGLEFLIYFQGNSAPDKSGLPSDRFSAERTGGSVSTLTIQRTQQEDSAVYLCASSLGPGTSGYEQYFGPGTRLTVT.

This chain links TRBV12-3 or TRBV12-4 with TRBJ2-7; TRBD2 matches 7 bases. The CDR3 is 12 residues long. V gave up 10 bases and J gave up 5 bases; unmatched junction bases: 8. DNA for the CDR3: TGTGCCACCAAGACAGCGGGGAACGAGCAGTACTTC. This codes for CATKTAGNEQYF.

The V call is TRBV3-1 (or the pseudogene TRBV3-2), the J call TRBJ2-1, with 7 bases identical to TRBD1. This CDR3 has 13 amino acids. V lost 4 bases, J lost 9 bases, and 6 bases stayed unmatched. In germline, CDR1 is LGHDT, CDR2 YNNKEL (reference sequence). Here the CDR3 reads CASSPRSGGEQFF. DNA of the CDR3: TGTGCCAGCAGCCCCCGATCAGGGGGTGAGCAGTTCTTC.

This clone turned up a few times. The V and J genes are TRBV2 and TRBJ1-2, with TRBD1 as a possible D gene (5 bases). Trimming removed 9 bases at V and 9 bases at J, with 20 bases between. The CDR3 sequence is 13 residues long. CDR1 is SNHLY and CDR2 is FYNNEI in the germline V gene. The CDR3 loop reads CASEPRQGGSYTF. DNA for the CDR3: TGTGCCAGTGAGCCCCGGCAGGGCGGAAGCTACACCTTC.

This chain uses TRBV5-1 with TRBJ1-2; D gene unclear. This CDR3 is 15 amino acids long. Germline V gene sequence: CDR1 SGHRS, CDR2 YFSETQ. Trimming stripped 4 bases from V and 8 bases from J, with 21 bases between. CDR3 loop: CASSEREGGGDGYTF. In DNA, the CDR3 is TGCGCCAGCAGCGAGAGGGAGGGTGGTGGTGACGGCTACACCTTC.

The DNA for the CDR3 is TGCAGCTTACTGACTAGCGGGGGTAGGGCAGATACGCAGTATTTT. Translation: CSLLTSGGRADTQYF. The rearrangement joins TRBV29-1 to TRBJ2-3, with TRBD2 identical over 12 bases. The CDR3 contains 15 residues. Germline V gene lookup returns CDR1 SQVTM and CDR2 ANQGSEA. J was trimmed by 4 bases and V by 8 bases; bases with no gene match: 10.

The chain uses TRBV29-1 and TRBJ1-1; TRBD1 matches 7 bases. The CDR3 contains 14 residues. In germline, CDR1 is SQVTM, CDR2 ANQGSEA. V shed 4 bases and J 1 base; nucleotides not matched to a gene: 6. The DNA for the CDR3 is TGCAGCGTTGTGATTCAGGGGGGGAACACTGAAGCTTTCTTT. Protein sequence: CSVVIQGGNTEAFF.

As to this clone: This sample includes further DNA sequences coding for the same CDR3. This sequence joins TRBV6-1 and TRBJ2-2; TRBD1 matches at 10 bases. The CDR3 length is 15 residues. Per germline, CDR1 MNHNS and CDR2 SASEGT. With 1 base clipped from V and 4 bases from J, the junction kept 0 bases outside the gene matches. This CDR3 reads CASSEGTGGTGELFF. The CDR3 DNA is TGTGCCAGCAGTGAAGGGACAGGGGGCACCGGGGAGCTGTTTTTT.

The V and J genes are TRBV4-1 and TRBJ2-3; D possibly corresponds to TRBD1 (5 bases). Germline V gene sequence: CDR1 MGHRA, CDR2 YSYEKL. V lost 1 base and J lost 2, with 7 bases in between. This CDR3 region has 14 residues. The CDR3 DNA is TGCGCCAGCAGCCAAGCAGGGATCACAGATACGCAGTATTTT. Translating gives CASSQAGITDTQYF.

The chain combines TRBV15 with TRBJ1-2, with D uncertain. The CDR3 consists of 13 residues. Trimming left V 0 bases short and J 2 bases short, with 4 bases between. Germline-derived CDR1 and CDR2 are LNHNV and YYDKDF (reference sequence). The CDR3 spells CATSRDKNYGYTF. The CDR3 DNA follows: TGTGCCACCAGCAGAGATAAAAACTATGGCTACACCTTC.

The rearrangement links TRBV5-4 to TRBJ2-5; 8 bases align to TRBD2. Germline V gene data show CDR1 as SGHNT and CDR2 as YYREEE (reference sequence). The CDR3 runs to 15 residues. Trimming removed 2 bases from V and 2 bases from J; junction bases left unmatched: 5. The CDR3 here is CASSFLTSAQETQYF. Here the CDR3 DNA reads TGTGCCAGCAGCTTCCTGACTAGCGCACAAGAGACCCAGTACTTC.

The rearrangement links TRBV12-2 to TRBJ2-2; the table names TRBD2, a call not compared with the DNA. TRBV12-2 is designated a pseudogene. The CDR3 consists of 16 residues. CDR3 DNA: TGTGCAAGAACCCACCTTGCGGGAGCGAAGACCGGGGAGCTGTTTTTT. Amino acids: CARTHLAGAKTGELFF.

The chain links TRBV5-1 to TRBJ2-2; maybe TRBD2 (6 bases). Germline-derived CDR1 and CDR2 are SGHRS and YFSETQ. V was clipped by 0 bases and J by 0 bases, with 12 bases between them. The CDR3 spans 17 residues. The chain's CDR3 is CASSLGLGGTNTGELFF. The DNA of the CDR3 is TGCGCCAGCAGCTTGGGTCTGGGCGGGACGAACACCGGGGAGCTGTTTTTT. Based on the CDR3 plus reference TRBV5-1 and TRBJ2-2, the full variable domain is KAGVTQTPRYLIKTRGQQVTLSCSPISGHRSVSWYQQTPGQGLQFLFEYFSETQRNKGNFPGRFSGRQFSNSRSEMNVSTLELGDSALYLCASSLGLGGTNTGELFFGEGSRLTVL.

This chain uses TRBV2 with TRBJ2-3, with 12 bases that match TRBD2. The germline V gene has CDR1 SNHLY and CDR2 FYNNEI. V lost 4 bases and J lost 12; bases outside the gene matches: 5. The length of the CDR3 is 13 residues. CDR3 DNA: TGTGCCAGCAGTGGGCTAGCGGGGGGGCTTCAGTATTTT. Its protein is CASSGLAGGLQYF.